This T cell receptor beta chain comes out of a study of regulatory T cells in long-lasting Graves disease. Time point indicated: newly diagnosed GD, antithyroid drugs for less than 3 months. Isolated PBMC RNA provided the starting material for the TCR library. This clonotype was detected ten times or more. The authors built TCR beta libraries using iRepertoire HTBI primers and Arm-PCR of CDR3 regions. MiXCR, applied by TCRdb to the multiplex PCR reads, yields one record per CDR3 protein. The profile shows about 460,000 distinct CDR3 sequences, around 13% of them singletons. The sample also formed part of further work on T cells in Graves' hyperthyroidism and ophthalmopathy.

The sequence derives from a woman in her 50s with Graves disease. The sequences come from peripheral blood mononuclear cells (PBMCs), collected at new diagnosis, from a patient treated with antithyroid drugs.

The chain's CDR3 is CASSLDQGGTEAFF. DNA for the CDR3: TGTGCCAGCAGCTTAGATCAGGGGGGCACTGAAGCTTTCTTT. This chain uses TRBV11-2 with TRBJ1-1, with 7 bases identical to TRBD1. The J segment lost 4 bases and the V segment lost 0 bases, leaving 2 bases of the junction unmatched. CDR1 and CDR2 from the germline V gene are SGHAT and FQNNGV. The CDR3 is 14 amino acids.